The rows below give T cell receptor beta chains drawn from one sample of a study of cytomegalovirus exposure and HLA in healthy donors. Here immunoSEQ multiplex PCR was the method, and the copy in TCRdb shows in-frame clones only, minus some. Of just over 150,000 clones listed, 75% to 80% are singletons. The material sequenced was PBMCs. Every receptor here comes from a woman between 45 and 60 years old in good health and CMV-seropositive. CDR3s leave out the opening cysteine and the closing phenylalanine or tryptophan. Fields, in order: V gene, D gene, J gene, CDR3 protein. The D gene is left open where the match is weak.

TRBV6-1,-,TRBJ2-7,ASSRDGRSYEQY
TRBV15,-,TRBJ2-1,AAGTGYEQF
TRBV7-9,-,TRBJ1-3,ASSLALRDTQGNTIY
TRBV7-2,-,TRBJ1-6,ASSLRKNSPLH
TRBV4-1,TRBD2,TRBJ2-7,ASSQGPLREGLEQY
TRBV7-2,TRBD1,TRBJ1-5,ASSFAGGPNQPQH
TRBV4-1,-,TRBJ1-1,ASRRQENTEAF
TRBV13,-,TRBJ2-7,ASSLAGDFHEQY
TRBV6-1,TRBD2,TRBJ2-5,ASSVSGRGETQY
TRBV2,TRBD1,TRBJ2-7,ASSGGGQVIEQY
TRBV6-6,-,TRBJ2-5,ASSLDSRETQY
TRBV11-2,-,TRBJ1-5,ASSAQADQPQH
TRBV18,-,TRBJ2-7,ASSPQQSSYEQY
TRBV4-3,-,TRBJ1-2,ASSQDRVGGYT
TRBV5-5,TRBD1,TRBJ2-7,ASSLGARQGHHEQY
TRBV7-6,-,TRBJ1-6,ASSLRSSYNSPLH
TRBV6-1,-,TRBJ2-5,ASNVQETQY
TRBV2,-,TRBJ2-7,ASSAETQGLGQY
TRBV28,TRBD2,TRBJ2-2,AALAGDRTGELF
TRBV28,TRBD1,TRBJ1-5,ASSHQTGSQPQH
TRBV7-3,TRBD2,TRBJ2-5,ASSEQLAGVETQY
TRBV5-6,-,TRBJ2-2,ASSLGLETGELF
TRBV7-2,-,TRBJ1-2,ASSLIGDSSYGYT
TRBV7-2,TRBD1,TRBJ2-1,ASSFARTGDEQF
TRBV6-6,TRBD1,TRBJ1-2,ASSRTGSYGYT
TRBV7-2,TRBD2,TRBJ2-3,ASNQGLAGAADTQY
TRBV23-1,TRBD2,TRBJ2-1,ASPLTSGRALFDNEQF
TRBV5-1,TRBD1,TRBJ1-5,ASPPGDRGTQPQH
TRBV10-1,TRBD2,TRBJ2-3,ASSRAGGGPTDTQY
TRBV11-2,TRBD2,TRBJ2-1,ASSLDSGGFNEQF
TRBV29-1,-,TRBJ2-3,SAAPRTSTDTQY
TRBV6-1,TRBD2,TRBJ2-3,ASSDIAGPTDTQY
TRBV5-1,-,TRBJ1-1,ASSLTGNTEAF
TRBV5-6,-,TRBJ1-5,ASSGSNQPQH
TRBV12-2,-,TRBJ1-5,ASRLGPRSSQPQH
TRBV15,-,TRBJ1-6,ATSRDPGSNSPLH
TRBV4-1,-,TRBJ1-3,ASSPEQGRSGNTIY
TRBV5-5,-,TRBJ2-5,ASSLIYFSVQETQY
TRBV5-6,-,TRBJ2-7,ASSLARGRDEQY
TRBV18,TRBD1,TRBJ1-2,ASSPPGQGKYGYT
TRBV7-7,-,TRBJ2-5,ASSLSRNSQETQY
TRBV7-3,-,TRBJ2-1,ASSLDQLNEQF
TRBV7-2,TRBD1,TRBJ2-7,ASSRGWGTDGYEQY
TRBV2,TRBD2,TRBJ2-3,ASRRGFFADTQY
TRBV4-2,TRBD1,TRBJ1-1,ASSQEAGTGITEAF
TRBV2,-,TRBJ1-2,ASRIGRESEGYT
TRBV5-4,TRBD2,TRBJ2-1,ASSRTSGTYNEQF
TRBV11-2,TRBD2,TRBJ2-7,ASSSQTSGDSYEQY
TRBV6-1,-,TRBJ2-1,ASRAGTTSTNEQF
TRBV5-4,TRBD1,TRBJ2-2,ASSKGQGQNTGELF
TRBV7-8,TRBD1,TRBJ2-7,ASSLAGQHYEQY
TRBV27,-,TRBJ2-7,ASSSLGEASYEQY
TRBV2,-,TRBJ1-2,ASSPDKNYGYT